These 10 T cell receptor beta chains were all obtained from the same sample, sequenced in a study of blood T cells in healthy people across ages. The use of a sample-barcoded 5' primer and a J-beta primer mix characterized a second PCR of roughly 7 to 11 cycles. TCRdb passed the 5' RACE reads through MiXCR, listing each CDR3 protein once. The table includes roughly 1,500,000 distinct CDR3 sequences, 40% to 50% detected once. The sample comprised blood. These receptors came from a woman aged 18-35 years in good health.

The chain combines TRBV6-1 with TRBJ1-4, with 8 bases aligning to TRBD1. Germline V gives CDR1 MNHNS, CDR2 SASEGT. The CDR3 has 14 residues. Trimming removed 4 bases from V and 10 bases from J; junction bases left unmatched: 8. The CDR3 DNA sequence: TGTGCCAGCAGTGTCCGGGACAGGCCCACAAAACTGTTTTTT. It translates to CASSVRDRPTKLFF.

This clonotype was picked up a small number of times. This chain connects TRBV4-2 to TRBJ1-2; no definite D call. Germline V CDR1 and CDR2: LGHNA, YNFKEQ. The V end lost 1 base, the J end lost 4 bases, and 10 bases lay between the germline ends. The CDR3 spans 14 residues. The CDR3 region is CASSQGGQIYGYTF. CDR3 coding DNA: TGTGCCAGCAGCCAAGGAGGTCAGATCTATGGCTACACCTTC.

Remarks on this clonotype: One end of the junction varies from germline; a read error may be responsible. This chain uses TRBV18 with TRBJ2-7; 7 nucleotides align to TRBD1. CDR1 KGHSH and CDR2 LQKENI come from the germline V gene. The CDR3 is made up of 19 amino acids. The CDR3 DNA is TGTGCCAGCTCACCAAATTGGGGACAGCCTGAACCCCATGGCTACGAGCGGTACTTC. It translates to CASSPNWGQPEPHGYERYF.

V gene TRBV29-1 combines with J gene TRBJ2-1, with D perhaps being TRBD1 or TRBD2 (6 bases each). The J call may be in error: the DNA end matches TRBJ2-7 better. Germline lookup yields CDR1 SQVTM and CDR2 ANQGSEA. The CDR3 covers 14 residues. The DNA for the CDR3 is TGCAGCGGTAGGGGGAGGCTGTCCTACAATGAGCAGTACTTC. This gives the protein CSGRGRLSYNEQYF.

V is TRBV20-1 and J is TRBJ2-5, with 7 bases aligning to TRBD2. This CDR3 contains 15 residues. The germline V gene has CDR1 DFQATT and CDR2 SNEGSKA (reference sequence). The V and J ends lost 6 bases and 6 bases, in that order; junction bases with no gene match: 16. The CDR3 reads CSAPRGGLRVQTQYF. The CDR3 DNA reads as TGCAGTGCACCACGGGGAGGGCTCCGCGTGCAGACCCAGTACTTC.

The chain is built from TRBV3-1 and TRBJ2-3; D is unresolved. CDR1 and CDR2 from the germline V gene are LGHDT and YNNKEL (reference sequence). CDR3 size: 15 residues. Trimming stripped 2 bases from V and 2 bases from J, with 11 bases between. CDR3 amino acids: CASSQFPTSTDTQYF. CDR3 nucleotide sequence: TGTGCCAGCAGCCAATTTCCCACCTCCACAGATACGCAGTATTTT.

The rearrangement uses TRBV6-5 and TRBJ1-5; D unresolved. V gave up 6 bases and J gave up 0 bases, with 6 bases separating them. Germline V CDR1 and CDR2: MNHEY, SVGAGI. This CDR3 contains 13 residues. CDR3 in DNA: TGTGCCAGCAGAACAGCTAGCAATCAGCCCCAGCATTTT. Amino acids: CASRTASNQPQHF.

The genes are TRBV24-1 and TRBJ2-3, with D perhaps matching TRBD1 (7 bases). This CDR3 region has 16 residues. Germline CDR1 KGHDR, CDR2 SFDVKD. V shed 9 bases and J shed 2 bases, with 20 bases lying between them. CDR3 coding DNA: TGTGCCACCTCAGGGGGGCAAGCGGGTAACACAGATACGCAGTATTTT. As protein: CATSGGQAGNTDTQYF.

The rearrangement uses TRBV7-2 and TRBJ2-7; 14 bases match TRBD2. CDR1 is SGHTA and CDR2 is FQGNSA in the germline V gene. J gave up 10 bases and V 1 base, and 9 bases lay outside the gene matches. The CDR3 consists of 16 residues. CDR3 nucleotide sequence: TGTGCCAGCAGCTTAGTAGGAGGGACTAGCGGGAGTAACCAGTACTTC. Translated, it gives CASSLVGGTSGSNQYF.

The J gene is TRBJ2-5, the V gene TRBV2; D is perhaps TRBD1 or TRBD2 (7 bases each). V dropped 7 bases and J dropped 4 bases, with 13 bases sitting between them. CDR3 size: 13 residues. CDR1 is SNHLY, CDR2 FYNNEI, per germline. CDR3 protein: CASTFRGGETQYF. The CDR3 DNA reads TGTGCCAGCACCTTCAGGGGGGGAGAGACCCAGTACTTC.